Below are 13 T cell receptor beta chains sequenced from a single sample in a study of vaccination effects on CD4 cells after COVID-19. The protocol was immunoSEQ multiplex PCR, while the TCRdb copy is restricted to in-frame clones and leaves out a portion. The sample lists about 81,000 clones, 60% to 85% seen once, with more than 1% in the top ten. These TCRs are of unknown antigen specificity. Antigen-specific CD4+ T cells expanded by the ViraFEST assay with viral peptide pools were then sequenced. With 10 days of culture completed, CD4+ T cells were isolated. Participants each got two BNT162b2 or mRNA-1273 vaccine doses. Source: CD4+ T cells from PBMCs cultured with HCoV-OC43 spike peptides, taken after COVID-19 vaccination. Subset in this sample: HCoV-OC43 spike overlapping peptide pool stimulation. The receptors were gathered from a human donor who received a COVID-19 vaccine.

This clone was found once. This sequence joins TRBV7-2 and TRBJ1-1; the D is unclear. The germline V gene has CDR1 SGHTA and CDR2 FQGNSA. The length of the CDR3 is 14 residues. V lost 6 bases and J 1 base, leaving 12 bases between the germline ends. In DNA, the CDR3 is TGTGCCAGCAGAGGATCCCTCGCGAACACTGAAGCTTTCTTT. Its translation: CASRGSLANTEAFF. Supplemented by reference TRBV7-2 and TRBJ1-1, the full variable domain reads GAGVSQSPSNKVTEKGKDVELRCDPISGHTALYWYRQSLGQGLEFLIYFQGNSAPDKSGLPSDRFSAERTGGSVSTLTIQRTQQEDSAVYLCASRGSLANTEAFFGQGTRLTVV.

This clone was seen more than once but under ten times. V gene TRBV5-1 combines with J gene TRBJ1-1, with 10 bases identical to TRBD1. The CDR3 has 15 amino acids. Germline CDR1 is SGHRS and CDR2 is YFSETQ. Trimming took 4 bases from V and 2 from J; bases not matched to a gene: 5. CDR3 bases: TGCGCCAGCAGCCGTCGACAGGGGGCAAACACTGAAGCTTTCTTT. Protein: CASSRRQGANTEAFF.

The chain carries TRBV30 and TRBJ2-1, with 12 bases aligning to TRBD2. The length of the CDR3 is 14 residues. Germline assignment: CDR1 GTSNPN and CDR2 SVGIG (reference sequence). Losses at the gene ends were 3 bases for V and 10 bases for J; bases not matched to a gene: 7. The CDR3 loop reads CAWSSGLAGREQFF. The CDR3 bases are TGTGCCTGGAGCTCTGGACTAGCGGGGCGGGAGCAGTTCTTC.

The chain uses TRBV7-2 and TRBJ1-6, with TRBD1 identical over 8 bases. Germline V gene data show CDR1 as SGHTA and CDR2 as FQGNSA. V shed 5 bases, J shed 8 bases, and the junction held 8 bases outside the gene matches. This CDR3 is 15 amino acids long. CDR3 residues: CASSTGQVIYSPLHF. Here the CDR3 DNA reads TGTGCCAGCAGCACGGGACAGGTGATTTATTCACCCCTCCACTTT.

The chain joins TRBV28 to TRBJ1-6, with D tentatively TRBD1 (6 bases). CDR3 length: 14 amino acids. Looked up from germline, CDR1 is MDHEN and CDR2 is SYDVKM. The V and J ends lost 5 bases and 8 bases respectively, with 13 bases between them. CDR3 DNA: TGTGCCAGCAGTACGGACAGTGGGTATTCACCCCTCCACTTT. It specifies CASSTDSGYSPLHF.

The rearrangement links TRBV4-2 to TRBJ2-5; 9 bases align to TRBD1. Germline V gene data show CDR1 as LGHNA and CDR2 as YNFKEQ. With 2 bases clipped from V and 4 bases from J, the junction kept 2 bases outside the gene matches. The CDR3 has 14 amino acids. CDR3 in DNA: TGTGCCAGCAGCCAATCGGACAGGGGAGAGACCCAGTACTTC. It encodes CASSQSDRGETQYF.

The V gene is TRBV3-1 (or the pseudogene TRBV3-2), the J gene TRBJ2-5, with D possibly TRBD2 on 5 matching bases. The CDR3 has 17 residues. Trimming took off 2 bases at V and 7 bases at J, with 23 bases between the two ends. The germline gives CDR1 LGHDT, CDR2 YNNKEL (reference sequence). CDR3: CASSQLALTVGGGTQYF. The CDR3 DNA is TGTGCCAGCAGCCAACTCGCCCTTACAGTAGGCGGAGGGACCCAGTACTTC.

This clone was seen a handful of times. The chain recombines TRBV2 with TRBJ2-5, with a possible D match to TRBD2 (6 bases). The germline V gene encodes CDR1 SNHLY and CDR2 FYNNEI. V lost 4 bases and J lost 2, with 11 bases in between. The length of the CDR3 is 14 residues. CDR3 bases: TGTGCCAGCAGTGTAGGACGGGAGCAAGAGACCCAGTACTTC. Amino acids: CASSVGREQETQYF.

The table lists this clone with a few counts. The chain combines TRBV6-5 with TRBJ2-1; D may be TRBD1 (5 bases). Germline V gene data show CDR1 as MNHEY and CDR2 as SVGAGI. Between the trimmed V and J ends, which lost 6 bases and 8 bases, there was a span of 8 bases. CDR3 length: 11 amino acids. The DNA of the CDR3 is TGTGCCAGCAGAGGACACCATGAGCAGTTCTTC. This translates into CASRGHHEQFF.

The chain links TRBV10-3 to TRBJ1-1; possibly TRBD1 for D (6 bases). Per the germline V gene, CDR1 is ENHRY and CDR2 is SYGVKD. Between the trimmed V and J ends, which lost 8 bases and 6 bases, there was a span of 10 bases. The CDR3 has 11 amino acids. The CDR3 sequence is CAIGEGAEAFF. CDR3 in DNA: TGTGCCATCGGGGAGGGGGCTGAAGCTTTCTTT.

The gene calls are TRBV6-6 and TRBJ1-1; D unclear. The V end lost 1 base, the J end lost 2 bases, and 11 bases lay between the germline ends. Per germline, CDR1 MNHNY and CDR2 SVGAGI (reference sequence). This CDR3 comprises 15 residues. The CDR3 sequence: CASSYLRPPNTEAFF. The CDR3 DNA reads TGTGCCAGCAGTTACTTAAGACCCCCCAACACTGAAGCTTTCTTT.

This clone was picked up one time. V and J are TRBV19 and TRBJ2-1, with 10 bases fitting TRBD1. With 7 bases clipped from V and 6 bases from J, the junction kept 15 bases outside the gene matches. Looked up from germline, CDR1 is LNHDA and CDR2 is SQIVND (reference sequence). The CDR3 runs to 17 residues. The CDR3 region is CASKRDRGRSGGNEQFF. The CDR3 nucleotides read TGTGCCAGTAAAAGGGACAGGGGCCGATCGGGGGGCAATGAGCAGTTCTTC.

The chain is built from TRBV7-2 and TRBJ1-5; 10 nucleotides line up with TRBD1. The ends lost 4 bases at V and 3 bases at J; junction bases unmatched: 6. From germline, CDR1 is SGHTA and CDR2 FQGNSA. The CDR3 totals 16 residues. The CDR3 region has the DNA TGTGCCAGCAGCTCATTGGACAGGGGGTCCAATCAGCCCCAGCATTTT. Residues: CASSSLDRGSNQPQHF.